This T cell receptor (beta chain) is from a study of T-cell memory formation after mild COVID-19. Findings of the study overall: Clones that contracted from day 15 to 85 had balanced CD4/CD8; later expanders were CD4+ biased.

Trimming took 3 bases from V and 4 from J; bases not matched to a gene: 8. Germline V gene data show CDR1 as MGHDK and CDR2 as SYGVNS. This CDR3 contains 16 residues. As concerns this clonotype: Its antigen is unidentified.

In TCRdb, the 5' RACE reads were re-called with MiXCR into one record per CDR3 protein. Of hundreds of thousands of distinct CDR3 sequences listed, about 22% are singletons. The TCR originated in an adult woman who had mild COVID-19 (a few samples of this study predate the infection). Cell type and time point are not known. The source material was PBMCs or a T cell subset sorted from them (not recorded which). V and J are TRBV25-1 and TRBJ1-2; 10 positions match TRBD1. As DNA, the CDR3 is TGTGCCAGCAGTGACGCCCTCTGGGACAGGGGCTATGGCTACACCTTC. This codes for CASSDALWDRGYGYTF.